This T cell receptor (beta chain) was sequenced for a study of blood T cell repertoires in COVID-19. Study information: Acute and convalescent COVID-19 samples came from the United States, Italy and Spain. The cDNA or gDNA used as material had been derived from T cells, B-cell-depleted T cells, or PBMCs.

The germline V gene has CDR1 LGHNA and CDR2 YNFKEQ. The CDR3 sequence is 15 residues long. Trimming took off 0 bases at V and 5 bases at J, with 11 bases between the two ends. Methods used by the authors: The assay estimated nucleated cells by amplifying reference gene primers. Sequenced by immunoSEQ multiplex PCR; TCRdb stores in-frame clones only, minus some. V, J and clone size derive from that table, while D and trimming were established from the DNA sequence. The sample comprises 180,000 or so clones, about 77% of which are singletons, and approximately 2.9% rests with the top ten. V usage is TRBV4-2 and J usage is TRBJ1-5; D unclear. The TCR originated in an elderly woman with active or convalescent COVID-19. Sequenced material: peripheral blood. In DNA, the CDR3 is TGTGCCAGCAGCCAAGATTTAGGCAGGTATCAGCCCCAGCATTTT. Its protein product is CASSQDLGRYQPQHF.